These 5 T cell receptor beta chains were all obtained from the same sample, sequenced in a study of CD8 T cells in ankylosing spondylitis. Using its own MiXCR run on the 5' RACE reads, TCRdb lists one record per CDR3 protein. The data hold fewer than 200,000 distinct CDR3 sequences, with 15% to 20% observed a single time. The sequenced material came from blood, either unsorted or a sorted T cell fraction (not recorded which). Receptors originate from a male donor aged 10-35 years with ankylosing spondylitis or in good health (not recorded which).

The chain links TRBV4-1 to TRBJ2-7; TRBD1 is a possible D gene (6 bases). Trimming cost V 2 bases and J 2 bases, with 13 bases left between them. The CDR3 is 15 residues long. Germline values: CDR1 MGHRA, CDR2 YSYEKL. CDR3: CASSQSPGQPYEQYF. CDR3 coding DNA: TGCGCCAGCAGCCAAAGCCCAGGACAGCCCTACGAGCAGTACTTC.

Many counts were recorded for this clonotype. V and J are TRBV5-1 and TRBJ1-1; 7 nucleotides line up with TRBD1. CDR3 length: 12 amino acids. Unmatched junction bases numbered 3, after V lost 4 bases and J lost 6 bases. The germline V gene has CDR1 SGHRS and CDR2 YFSETQ. The CDR3: CASSGGTAEAFF. The CDR3 coding sequence is TGCGCCAGCAGCGGGGGGACAGCTGAAGCTTTCTTT.

This clonotype was observed many times. This chain joins TRBV20-1 and TRBJ2-1; 7 nucleotides line up with TRBD2. The germline V gene encodes CDR1 DFQATT and CDR2 SNEGSKA (reference sequence). The length of the CDR3 is 15 residues. V dropped 2 bases and J dropped 2; count of bases not matched to a gene: 6. CDR3 sequence (DNA): TGCAGTGCTAGATCGGCGGGAGCGGCCTACAATGAGCAGTTCTTC. Its protein is CSARSAGAAYNEQFF.

This rearrangement joins TRBV7-9 to TRBJ2-5; D not resolved. V was trimmed by 8 bases and J by 5 bases, leaving 15 bases between them. Germline V gives CDR1 SEHNR, CDR2 FQNEAQ (reference sequence). The CDR3 covers 13 residues. The CDR3 DNA reads as TGTGCCAGCGGAATCTTCATTCGGGAGACCCAGTACTTC. It specifies CASGIFIRETQYF.

This clonotype was seen a handful of times. The chain joins TRBV7-6 to TRBJ1-1, with TRBD1 as a possible D gene (5 bases). The V and J ends lost 5 bases and 5 bases respectively, with 12 bases between them. This CDR3 has 13 residues. Germline values: CDR1 SGHVS, CDR2 FNYEAQ. CDR3 region: CASSPGTVTEAFF. Here the CDR3 DNA reads TGTGCCAGCAGCCCCGGGACGGTAACTGAAGCTTTCTTT.